This TCR beta chain was profiled in a study of T cells in Graves' hyperthyroidism and ophthalmopathy. The sample holds many counts of this clonotype. Its target is not known. The CDR3 is 17 amino acids. Trimming removed 5 bases from V and 2 bases from J; junction bases left unmatched: 11. Germline CDR1 reads SEHNR; CDR2 reads FQNEAQ (reference sequence). Broader study findings: Median prediction lead before ophthalmopathy onset was around 7 months with the model.

Authors of the study amplified TCR beta CDR3 regions from RNA transcripts. The HTBI primer set drove a first-round RT-PCR of the TCR CDR3. TCRdb analysed the multiplex PCR reads with MiXCR anew, one entry per CDR3 protein. This sample has around 620,000 distinct CDR3 sequences, with around 46% found just once. This chain links TRBV7-9 with TRBJ2-2; 7 bases agree with TRBD2. The sequencing sample was made of peripheral blood or thyroid tissue (not recorded which). This receptor was taken from an adult woman with Graves' disease, either hyperthyroidism or ophthalmopathy (not recorded which). DNA for the CDR3: TGTGCCAGCAGCGCCCCCCGAGCGGGGACCAACACCGGGGAGCTGTTTTTT. Translation: CASSAPRAGTNTGELFF.